Included here is one T cell receptor (beta chain) sequence, with context. This sample is drawn from a study of blood T cell repertoires in COVID-19. Study details: The samples span acute and convalescent COVID-19 from the United States, Italy and Spain.

In the source study's methods: By means of reference gene primer amplification, nucleated cell counts were estimated. The data were produced by immunoSEQ multiplex PCR, yet TCRdb's version contains in-frame clones alone and is incomplete. D and trimming come from the DNA, and the V and J calls and clone size come from that table. The data hold about 230,000 clones, with less than 85% observed a single time. Those who participated ranged in age from about 18 to 89 years and resided in approximately 23 US areas. Assignments of participants to cohorts depended upon their own reported clinical history. The sequencing sample was made of PBMCs or T cells enriched from blood (not recorded which). The receptor was isolated from a man aged 60 to 69 who had recovered from COVID-19.

The CDR3 sequence: CAINGDRGPYGYTF. CDR3 DNA: TGTGCCATCAATGGAGACAGGGGACCTTATGGCTACACCTTC. V usage is TRBV10-3 and J usage is TRBJ1-2, with 8 positions matching TRBD1. The CDR3 spans 14 residues. Losses at the gene ends were 7 bases for V and 5 bases for J; bases not matched to a gene: 9. Germline V gives CDR1 ENHRY, CDR2 SYGVKD.